The rows below give T cell receptor beta chains drawn from one sample of a study of cytotoxic CD8 clonotypes in ibrutinib-treated CLL. Using immunoSEQ multiplex PCR, the repertoire was profiled, and TCRdb retains in-frame clones only, with some absent. The sample shows about 140,000 clones, about 72% of them seen only once. The sample in question was PBMCs, obtained after 12 months of ibrutinib treatment. These receptors were obtained from a human donor with chronic lymphocytic leukemia. The conserved cysteine and the conserved F or W are not part of the CDR3 here. Each record gives: V gene, clone size, J gene, CDR3 protein. The size field is filled for only some rows; it gives once, few, many or a size class.

>TRBV7-8|few|TRBJ1-4
ASSLDQGGYEKLF
>TRBV19|few|TRBJ2-3
ASSISLDTQY
>TRBV5-1|-|TRBJ2-1
ASSLAAGGYNEQF
>TRBV6-5|-|TRBJ2-1
ASRSDTYNEQF
>TRBV5-1|-|TRBJ1-6
ASSSLGQGYSDSPLH
>TRBV7-9|once|TRBJ2-3
ASSFRGQTDTQY
>TRBV5-1|-|TRBJ2-7
ASSQSGLSIYEQY
>TRBV2|-|TRBJ2-4
ASSAIYTDLAKNIQY
>TRBV10-3|-|TRBJ1-6
AISEVGSMDSPLH
>TRBV5-6|-|TRBJ1-1
ASSSGTNTEAF
>TRBV2|once|TRBJ2-2
ASSLGANTGELF
>TRBV27|-|TRBJ2-2
ASSSPWTESTGELF
>TRBV7-9|-|TRBJ1-6
ASSRNGTGASPLH
>TRBV7-2|-|TRBJ2-1
ASSFDRGLNEQF
>TRBV9|once|TRBJ2-1
ASGTSGYNEQF
>TRBV4-2|-|TRBJ2-7
ASSQLVAGGPLNEQY
>TRBV28|-|TRBJ1-5
ASSGLDQPQH
>TRBV20-1|many|TRBJ2-1
SARDSEQF
>TRBV30|once|TRBJ1-6
AWSIWGDGSPLH
>TRBV28|-|TRBJ1-5
ASSSPQGGSNQPQH
>TRBV7-8|-|TRBJ1-2
ASSPTIPGQAIFYGYT
>TRBV19|-|TRBJ2-3
ASSIGGPDTQY
>TRBV19|-|TRBJ2-5
ASTALGAGQETQY
>TRBV10-3|few|TRBJ1-1
ATSQNTEAF
>TRBV7-9|-|TRBJ2-2
ASSRTGGNTGELF
>TRBV28|-|TRBJ1-4
ASSFWDLVATNEKLF
>TRBV7-2|-|TRBJ1-2
ASSFSAETGFVYGYT